These 5 T cell receptor beta chains came from one sample sequenced in a study of T cells in localized non-small cell lung cancer. Libraries were prepared by immunoSEQ multiplex PCR; TCRdb keeps only in-frame clonotypes and omits some of them. The table records about 53,000 clones, over 70% of them present only once. Sequences were derived from peripheral blood mononuclear cells, sampled before any cancer treatment. Every receptor here comes from a man aged 40 to 70 with stage III lung adenocarcinoma.

The genes are TRBV18 and TRBJ1-2; D remains unclear. Germline CDR1 reads KGHSH; CDR2 reads LQKENI. V was cut by 1 base and J by 2 bases, with 11 bases left in between. The CDR3 consists of 15 residues. Written as DNA, the CDR3 is TGTGCCAGCTCACCACAATCGGGCGGCAACTATGGCTACACCTTC. This gives the protein CASSPQSGGNYGYTF. The full variable domain, completed using reference TRBV18 and TRBJ1-2, is NAGVMQNPRHLVRRRGQEARLRCSPMKGHSHVYWYRQLPEEGLKFMVYLQKENIIDESGMPKERFSAEFPKEGPSILRIQQVVRGDSAAYFCASSPQSGGNYGYTFGSGTRLTVV.

The rearrangement uses TRBV7-2 and TRBJ1-2; 10 nucleotides match TRBD1. This CDR3 has 15 residues. V lost 5 bases, J lost 8 bases, and 11 bases stayed unmatched. Germline V gene data show CDR1 as SGHTA and CDR2 as FQGNSA. The CDR3 is CASSPSRDRGPGYTF. As DNA, the CDR3 is TGTGCCAGCAGCCCGTCCCGGGACAGGGGCCCCGGCTACACCTTC.

The chain carries TRBV6-5 and TRBJ2-7; maybe TRBD2 (5 bases). CDR3 length equals 13 residues. Per the germline V gene, CDR1 is MNHEY and CDR2 is SVGAGI. Trimming removed 11 bases from V and 2 bases from J, with 16 bases in between. CDR3 in amino acids: CAVRSGLTYEQYF. The DNA for the CDR3 is TGTGCCGTCCGCTCCGGACTTACCTACGAGCAGTACTTC.

CDR3 loop: CASSPLGEYTEAFF. CDR3 in DNA: TGTGCCAGCTCACCACTGGGGGAGTACACTGAAGCTTTCTTT. The chain uses TRBV18 and TRBJ1-1, with a possible D match to TRBD1 (5 bases). There are 14 residues in the CDR3. Germline values: CDR1 KGHSH, CDR2 LQKENI. The V and J ends lost 1 base and 3 bases respectively, with 9 bases between them.

The chain joins TRBV11-1 to TRBJ2-7; 7 nucleotides align to TRBD2. The CDR3 runs 16 residues. V gave up 3 bases and J gave up 2 bases; unmatched junction bases: 10. Germline CDR1 SGHAT, CDR2 FQDESV (reference sequence). Written as DNA, the CDR3 is TGTGCCAGCAGCTTGACGGGTCTAGCGGCCCCCTACGAGCAGTACTTC. It yields the protein CASSLTGLAAPYEQYF.